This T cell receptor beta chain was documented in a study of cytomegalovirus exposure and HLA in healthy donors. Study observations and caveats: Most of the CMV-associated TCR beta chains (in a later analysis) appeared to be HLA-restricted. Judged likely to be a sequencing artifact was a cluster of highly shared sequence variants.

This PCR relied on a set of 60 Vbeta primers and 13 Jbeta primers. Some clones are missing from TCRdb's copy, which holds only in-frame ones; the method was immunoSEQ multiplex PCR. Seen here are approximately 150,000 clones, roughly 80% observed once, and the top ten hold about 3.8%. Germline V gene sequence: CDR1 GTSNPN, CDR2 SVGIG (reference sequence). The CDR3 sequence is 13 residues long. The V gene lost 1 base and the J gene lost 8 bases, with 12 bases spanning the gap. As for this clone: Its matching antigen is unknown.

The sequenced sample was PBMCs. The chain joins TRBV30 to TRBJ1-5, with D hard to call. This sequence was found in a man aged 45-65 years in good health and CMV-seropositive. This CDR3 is CAWSAGVPEPQHF. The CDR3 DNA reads TGTGCCTGGAGTGCCGGGGTCCCGGAGCCCCAGCATTTT.